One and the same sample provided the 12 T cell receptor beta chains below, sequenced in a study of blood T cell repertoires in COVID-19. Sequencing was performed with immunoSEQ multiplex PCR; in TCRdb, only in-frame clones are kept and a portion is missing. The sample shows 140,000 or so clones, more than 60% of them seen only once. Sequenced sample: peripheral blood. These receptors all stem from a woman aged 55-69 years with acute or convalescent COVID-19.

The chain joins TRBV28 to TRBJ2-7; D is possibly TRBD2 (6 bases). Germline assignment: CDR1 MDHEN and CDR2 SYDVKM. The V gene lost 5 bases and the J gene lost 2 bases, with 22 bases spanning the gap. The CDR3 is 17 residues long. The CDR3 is CASSPPIDGTLTYEQYF. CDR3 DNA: TGTGCCAGCAGTCCCCCCATCGACGGGACTTTAACCTACGAGCAGTACTTC.

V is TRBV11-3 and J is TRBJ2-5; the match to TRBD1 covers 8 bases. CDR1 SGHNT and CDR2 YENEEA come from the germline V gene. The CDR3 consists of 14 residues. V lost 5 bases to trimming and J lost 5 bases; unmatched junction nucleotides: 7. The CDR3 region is CASSGRGRGETQYF. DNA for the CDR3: TGTGCCAGCAGCGGCAGGGGGCGCGGGGAGACCCAGTACTTC.

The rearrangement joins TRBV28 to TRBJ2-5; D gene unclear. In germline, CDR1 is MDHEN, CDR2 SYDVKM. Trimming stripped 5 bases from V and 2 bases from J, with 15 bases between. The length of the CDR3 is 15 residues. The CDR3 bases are TGTGCCAGCAGTCCGGGTAAATTAAGGCAAGAGACCCAGTACTTC. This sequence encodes CASSPGKLRQETQYF. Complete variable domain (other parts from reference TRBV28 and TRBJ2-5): DVKVTQSSRYLVKRTGEKVFLECVQDMDHENMFWYRQDPGLGLRLIYFSYDVKMKEKGDIPEGYSVSREKKERFSLILESASTNQTSMYLCASSPGKLRQETQYFGPGTRLLVL.

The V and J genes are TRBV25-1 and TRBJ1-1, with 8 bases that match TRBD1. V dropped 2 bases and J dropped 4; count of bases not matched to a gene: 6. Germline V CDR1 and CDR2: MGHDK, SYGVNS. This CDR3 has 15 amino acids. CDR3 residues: CASSEQGARVTEAFF. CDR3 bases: TGTGCCAGCAGTGAACAGGGGGCTAGGGTCACTGAAGCTTTCTTT.

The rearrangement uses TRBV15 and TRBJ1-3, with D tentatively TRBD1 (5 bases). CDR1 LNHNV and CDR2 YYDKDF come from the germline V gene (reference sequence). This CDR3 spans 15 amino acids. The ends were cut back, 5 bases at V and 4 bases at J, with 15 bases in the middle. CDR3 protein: CATSPGRGLGNTIYF. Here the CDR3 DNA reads TGTGCCACCAGCCCCGGCCGGGGGTTAGGAAACACCATATATTTT.

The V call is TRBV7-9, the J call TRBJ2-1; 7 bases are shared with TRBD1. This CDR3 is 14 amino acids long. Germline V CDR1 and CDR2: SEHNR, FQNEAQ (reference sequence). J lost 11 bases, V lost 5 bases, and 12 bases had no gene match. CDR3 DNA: TGTGCCAGCAGCGACCGGGACAGCCTAATGAAGCAGTTCTTC. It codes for CASSDRDSLMKQFF.

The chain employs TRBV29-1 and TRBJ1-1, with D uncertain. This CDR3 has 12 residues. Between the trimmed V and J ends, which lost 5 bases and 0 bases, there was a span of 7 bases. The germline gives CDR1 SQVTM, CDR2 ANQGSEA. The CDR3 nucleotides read TGCAGCGTTTCCAGGTTGAACACTGAAGCTTTCTTT. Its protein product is CSVSRLNTEAFF.

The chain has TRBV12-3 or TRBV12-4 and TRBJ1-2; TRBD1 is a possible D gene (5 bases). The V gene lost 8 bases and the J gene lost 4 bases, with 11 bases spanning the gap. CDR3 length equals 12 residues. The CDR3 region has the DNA TGTGCCAGCGGGGCACGGTTCTATGGCTACACCTTC. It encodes CASGARFYGYTF.

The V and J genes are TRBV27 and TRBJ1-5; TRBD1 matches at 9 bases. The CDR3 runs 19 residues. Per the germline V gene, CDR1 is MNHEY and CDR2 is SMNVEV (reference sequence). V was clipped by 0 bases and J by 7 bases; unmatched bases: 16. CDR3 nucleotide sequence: TGTGCCAGCAGTTTATCTCAAAGGGGGAAACAGGGGGCGAGGCAGCCCCAGCATTTT. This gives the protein CASSLSQRGKQGARQPQHF.

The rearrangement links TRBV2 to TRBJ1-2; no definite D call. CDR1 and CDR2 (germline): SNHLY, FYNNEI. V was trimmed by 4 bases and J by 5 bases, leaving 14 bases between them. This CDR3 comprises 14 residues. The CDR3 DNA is TGTGCCAGCAGTGGAGTCCGGACGGGATATGGCTACACCTTC. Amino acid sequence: CASSGVRTGYGYTF.

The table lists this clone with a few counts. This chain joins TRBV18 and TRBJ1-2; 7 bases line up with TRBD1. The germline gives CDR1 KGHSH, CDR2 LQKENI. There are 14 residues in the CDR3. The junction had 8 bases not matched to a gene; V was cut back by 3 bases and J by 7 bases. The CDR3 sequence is CASSPPGGFVGYTF. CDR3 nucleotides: TGTGCCAGCTCACCCCCAGGGGGATTCGTTGGCTACACCTTC.

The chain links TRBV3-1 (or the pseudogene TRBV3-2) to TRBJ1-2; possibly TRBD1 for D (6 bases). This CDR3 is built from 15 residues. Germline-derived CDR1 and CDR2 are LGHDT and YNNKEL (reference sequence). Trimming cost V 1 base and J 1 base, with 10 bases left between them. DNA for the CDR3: TGTGCCAGCAGCCAAGGCCAGGGGTTTAACTATGGCTACACCTTC. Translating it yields CASSQGQGFNYGYTF.